This TCR beta chain was sequenced for a study of blood T cell repertoires in COVID-19. Study as a whole: Samples representing acute and convalescent COVID-19 were sourced from the United States, Italy and Spain.

CDR1 SGHAT and CDR2 FQNNGV come from the germline V gene. This CDR3 has 17 amino acids. V lost 5 bases to trimming and J lost 4 bases; unmatched junction nucleotides: 10. Sequenced by immunoSEQ multiplex PCR; TCRdb stores in-frame clones only, minus some. The repertoire holds under 300,000 clones, with under 85% as singletons. The clonotype comes from a woman aged 35 to 49 with active or convalescent COVID-19. The sequencing sample was made of peripheral blood. The chain is built from TRBV11-2 and TRBJ1-4, with 10 bases identical to TRBD1. CDR3 in DNA: TGTGCCAGCAGCAAGATGGGACAGGGGCGGAATAATGAAAAACTGTTTTTT. It is translated as CASSKMGQGRNNEKLFF.